This T cell receptor (beta chain) was sequenced during a study of cytomegalovirus exposure and HLA in healthy donors. The PCR was carried out with 60 Vbeta primers and 13 Jbeta primers. Generated by immunoSEQ multiplex PCR, the TCRdb table keeps only in-frame clones and is missing some. The table includes nearly 300,000 clones, roughly 89% detected once. Trimming took 7 bases from V and 5 from J; bases not matched to a gene: 12. The V gene's germline CDR1 is WSHSY and CDR2 SAAADI. The CDR3 sequence is 15 residues long. Regarding this clone: The antigen remains undetermined.

Study findings and constraints: As was reported, the HLA-A and HLA-B alleles of most subjects were accurately predicted from TCR beta sequences. In all likelihood, a cluster of highly shared sequence variants was a sequencing artifact. Being indistinguishable, some V segments were excluded, TRBV6-2 and TRBV6-3 among them. Presence/absence analysis assumed near-uniform sequencing depth across donors.

The chain links TRBV10-2 to TRBJ2-5, with TRBD2 identical over 8 bases. The sequence was collected from a man aged 40-49 years in good health and CMV-seropositive. The sample consisted of PBMCs. CDR3 residues: CASTRKRGFRETQYF. CDR3 bases: TGCGCCAGCACCCGGAAGCGGGGGTTCAGGGAGACCCAGTACTTC.